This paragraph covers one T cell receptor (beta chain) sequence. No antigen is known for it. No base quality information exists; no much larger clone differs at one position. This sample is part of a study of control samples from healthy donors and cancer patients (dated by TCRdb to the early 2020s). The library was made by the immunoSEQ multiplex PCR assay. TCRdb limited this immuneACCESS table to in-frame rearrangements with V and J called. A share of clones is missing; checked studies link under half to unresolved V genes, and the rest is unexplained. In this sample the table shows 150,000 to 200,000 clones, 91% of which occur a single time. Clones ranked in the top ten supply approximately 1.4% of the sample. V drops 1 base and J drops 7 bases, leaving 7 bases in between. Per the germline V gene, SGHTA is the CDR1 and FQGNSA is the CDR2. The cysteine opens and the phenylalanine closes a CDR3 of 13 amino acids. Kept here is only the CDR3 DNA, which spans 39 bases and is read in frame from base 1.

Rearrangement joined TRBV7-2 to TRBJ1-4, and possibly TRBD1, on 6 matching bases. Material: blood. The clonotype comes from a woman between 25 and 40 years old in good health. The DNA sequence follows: TGTGCCAGCAGCTTAGGGGGGCCTGAAAAACTGTTTTTT. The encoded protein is CASSLGGPEKLFF. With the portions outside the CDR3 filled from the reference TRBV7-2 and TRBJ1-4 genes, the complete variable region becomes GAGVSQSPSNKVTEKGKDVELRCDPISGHTALYWYRQSLGQGLEFLIYFQGNSAPDKSGLPSDRFSAERTGGSVSTLTIQRTQQEDSAVYLCASSLGGPEKLFFGSGTQLSVL.